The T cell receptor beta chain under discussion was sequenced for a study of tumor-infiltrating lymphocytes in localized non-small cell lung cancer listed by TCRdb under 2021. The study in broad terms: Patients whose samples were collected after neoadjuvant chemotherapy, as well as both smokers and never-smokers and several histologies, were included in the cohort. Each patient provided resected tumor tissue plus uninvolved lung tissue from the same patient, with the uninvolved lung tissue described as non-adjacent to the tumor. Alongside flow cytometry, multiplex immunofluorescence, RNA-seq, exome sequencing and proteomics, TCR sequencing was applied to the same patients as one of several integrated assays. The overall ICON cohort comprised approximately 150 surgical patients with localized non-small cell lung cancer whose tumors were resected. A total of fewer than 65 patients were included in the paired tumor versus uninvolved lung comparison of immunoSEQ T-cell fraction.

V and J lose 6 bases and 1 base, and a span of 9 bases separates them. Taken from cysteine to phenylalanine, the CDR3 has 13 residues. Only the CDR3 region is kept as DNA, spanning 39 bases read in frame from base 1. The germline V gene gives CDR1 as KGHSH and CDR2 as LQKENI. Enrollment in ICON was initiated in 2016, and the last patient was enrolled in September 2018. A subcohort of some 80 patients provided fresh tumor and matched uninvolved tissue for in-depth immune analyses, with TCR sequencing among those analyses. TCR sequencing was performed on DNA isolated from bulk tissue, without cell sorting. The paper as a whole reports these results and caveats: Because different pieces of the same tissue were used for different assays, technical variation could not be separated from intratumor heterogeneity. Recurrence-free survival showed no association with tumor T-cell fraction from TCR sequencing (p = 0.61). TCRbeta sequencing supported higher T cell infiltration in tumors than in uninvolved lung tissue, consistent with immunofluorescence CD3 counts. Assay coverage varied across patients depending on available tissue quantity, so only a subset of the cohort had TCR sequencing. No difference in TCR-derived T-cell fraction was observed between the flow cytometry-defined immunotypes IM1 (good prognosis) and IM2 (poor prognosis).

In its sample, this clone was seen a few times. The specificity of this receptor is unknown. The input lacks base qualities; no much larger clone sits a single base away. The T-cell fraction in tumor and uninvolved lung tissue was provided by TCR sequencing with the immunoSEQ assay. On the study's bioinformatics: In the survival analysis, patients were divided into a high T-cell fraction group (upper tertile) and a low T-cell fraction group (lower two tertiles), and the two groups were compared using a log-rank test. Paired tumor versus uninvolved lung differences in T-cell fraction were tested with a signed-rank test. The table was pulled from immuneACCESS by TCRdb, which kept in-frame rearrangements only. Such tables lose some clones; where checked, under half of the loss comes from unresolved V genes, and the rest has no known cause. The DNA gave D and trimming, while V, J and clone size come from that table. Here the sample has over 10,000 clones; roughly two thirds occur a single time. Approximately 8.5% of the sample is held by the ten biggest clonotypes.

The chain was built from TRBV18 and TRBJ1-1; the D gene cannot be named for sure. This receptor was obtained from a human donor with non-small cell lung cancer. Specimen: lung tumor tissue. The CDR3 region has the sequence CASSLNRNTEAFF. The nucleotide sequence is TGTGCCAGCTCGCTCAACAGGAACACTGAAGCTTTCTTT.